This T cell receptor (beta chain) was retrieved from a study of blood T cell repertoires in COVID-19. The CDR3 covers 16 residues. With V trimmed by 5 bases and J by 8 bases, 11 bases remained unmatched. Per germline, CDR1 KGHDR and CDR2 SFDVKD. Using immunoSEQ multiplex PCR, the repertoire was profiled, and TCRdb retains in-frame clones only, with some absent. Of about 130,000 clones listed, approximately 80% are singletons. This receptor was obtained from a man in his 60s with acute or convalescent COVID-19. The chain is built from TRBV24-1 and TRBJ2-1; TRBD2 aligns across 10 bases. The specimen was peripheral blood. The CDR3 protein is CATSAPVASGSYEQFF. The CDR3 DNA reads TGTGCCACCAGTGCCCCGGTAGCTAGCGGGAGTTATGAGCAGTTCTTC.